Listed here are 20 T cell receptor beta chains from one sample, sequenced in a study of CD8+CD57+ T cells in acquired aplastic anemia. TCR beta VDJ combinations and CDR3 sequences were profiled from genomic DNA. A single record per CDR3 protein comes from TCRdb applying MiXCR to the reads. Of 400,000 to 600,000 distinct CDR3 sequences listed, around 33% were seen once; the top ten hold nearly 0.85%. Individuals selected for sequencing had exhibited CD8+CD57+ cell expansion on flow cytometry. Sequences were obtained from sorted CD4+, CD8+, or CD8+CD57+ T cells (not recorded which) from PBMCs. The receptors originated from a human donor with aplastic anemia.

The chain couples TRBV3-1 to TRBJ2-7, with D perhaps TRBD1 or TRBD2 (5 bases each). Germline V gene data show CDR1 as LGHDT and CDR2 as YNNKEL (reference sequence). The V end lost 3 bases, the J end lost 2 bases, and 11 bases lay between the germline ends. The CDR3 consists of 14 residues. CDR3 residues: CASSHRDATYEQYF. DNA for the CDR3: TGTGCCAGCAGCCACCGGGACGCTACCTACGAGCAGTACTTC.

On this clonotype: Being one base from a much bigger clone, this may be a read error. The rearrangement uses TRBV2 and TRBJ2-2; D may match TRBD1 or TRBD2 (6 bases each). Trimming took 6 bases from V and 5 from J, leaving 16 bases between them. Germline CDR1 reads SNHLY; CDR2 reads FYNNEI. This CDR3 has 15 residues. CDR3 DNA: TGTGCCAGCAGCCCTACCGGGGGCATTACCGGGGAGCTGTTTTTT. Translation: CASSPTGGITGELFF.

A remark on this clonotype: The junction and the germline gene differ at one end; a read error may be behind it. The rearrangement joins TRBV2 to TRBJ1-3; 7 nucleotides line up with TRBD1. The CDR3 consists of 14 residues. CDR1 is SNHLY, CDR2 FYNNEI, per germline. Written as DNA, the CDR3 is TGTGCCAGCAGTCTGGACAGGTCTGGAAACACCGTATATTTT. Residues: CASSLDRSGNTVYF.

This clonotype occurred a few times. V and J are TRBV7-2 and TRBJ2-3; TRBD2 aligns across 7 bases. The V segment lost 3 bases and the J segment 9 bases; nucleotides outside the gene matches: 15. The V gene's germline CDR1 is SGHTA and CDR2 FQGNSA. CDR3 length equals 16 residues. DNA for the CDR3: TGTGCCAGCAGCTTCACCGGGACGAGGGGAGGGCGAACGCAGTATTTT. Its translation is CASSFTGTRGGRTQYF. Based on the CDR3 plus reference TRBV7-2 and TRBJ2-3, the full variable domain is GAGVSQSPSNKVTEKGKDVELRCDPISGHTALYWYRQSLGQGLEFLIYFQGNSAPDKSGLPSDRFSAERTGGSVSTLTIQRTQQEDSAVYLCASSFTGTRGGRTQYFGPGTRLTVL.

The chain uses TRBV15 and TRBJ2-3, with D possibly being TRBD1 or TRBD2 (6 bases each). The length of the CDR3 is 14 residues. Trimming removed 5 bases at V and 0 bases at J, with 9 bases between. Germline V gene data show CDR1 as LNHNV and CDR2 as YYDKDF (reference sequence). CDR3 region: CATSGGLSTDTQYF. DNA for the CDR3: TGTGCCACCAGCGGGGGGCTAAGCACAGATACGCAGTATTTT.

This clonotype was counted only a few times. The V call is TRBV12-3 or TRBV12-4, the J call TRBJ1-2; TRBD1 matches 7 bases. The CDR3 covers 12 residues. V gave up 4 bases and J gave up 7 bases; unmatched junction bases: 3. Written as DNA, the CDR3 is TGTGCCAGCAGTTCGACAGGGAGTGGCTACACCTTC. This encodes CASSSTGSGYTF.

This clonotype showed up many times. V gene TRBV29-1 combines with J gene TRBJ1-2, with 8 nucleotides matching TRBD1. This CDR3 region has 11 residues. CDR1 SQVTM and CDR2 ANQGSEA come from the germline V gene. V was clipped by 7 bases and J by 8 bases; unmatched bases: 6. The CDR3 reads CSARGQDGYTF. CDR3 nucleotide sequence: TGCAGCGCCAGGGGGCAAGACGGCTACACCTTC.

In its sample, this clonotype was seen many times. The chain is built from TRBV20-1 and TRBJ1-2; the D is unclear. This CDR3 is built from 13 residues. Germline V gives CDR1 DFQATT, CDR2 SNEGSKA (reference sequence). The V and J ends lost 7 bases and 7 bases respectively, with 19 bases between them. The CDR3 nucleotides read TGCAGTGTTATGACGGGGTCCGCGCCTGGCTACACCTTC. Translation: CSVMTGSAPGYTF.

This clonotype has at least ten counts. The chain recombines TRBV29-1 with TRBJ1-1; TRBD1 matches 10 bases. The CDR3 sequence is 12 residues long. The germline V gene encodes CDR1 SQVTM and CDR2 ANQGSEA. J was trimmed by 8 bases and V by 4 bases; bases with no gene match: 4. CDR3 in DNA: TGCAGCGTTGTGACAGGGGGCGCAGAAGCTTTCTTT. Protein sequence: CSVVTGGAEAFF.

This sequence joins TRBV7-8 and TRBJ1-2; D ambiguous. Germline loops: CDR1 SGHVS, CDR2 FQNEAQ. This CDR3 contains 12 residues. The germline V and J ends were trimmed by 4 bases and 8 bases, with 11 bases remaining between them. The chain's CDR3 is CASSSASSGYTF. In DNA form, the CDR3 reads TGTGCCAGCAGCTCCGCCAGTTCGGGCTACACCTTC.

The chain employs TRBV25-1 and TRBJ2-2, with D tentatively TRBD2 (5 bases). The CDR3 is made up of 15 amino acids. V dropped 5 bases and J dropped 4 bases, with 14 bases sitting between them. Germline-derived CDR1 and CDR2 are MGHDK and SYGVNS. The CDR3 DNA is TGTGCCAGCAGTCTAGGAGGATCGAGCACCGGGGAGCTGTTTTTT. It encodes CASSLGGSSTGELFF.

DNA for the CDR3: TGCAGTGCTAGAGAAAACAGGGGGCGGGACGAGCAGTACTTC. Translating it yields CSARENRGRDEQYF. This chain connects TRBV20-1 to TRBJ2-7, with 9 nucleotides matching TRBD1. The length of the CDR3 is 14 residues. Trimming at V came to 0 bases and at J to 5 bases, leaving 5 bases not matched to a gene. Germline V CDR1 and CDR2: DFQATT, SNEGSKA (reference sequence).

This clonotype occurred a few times. The rearrangement joins TRBV2 to TRBJ1-2; 7 bases align to TRBD1. The CDR3 runs to 14 residues. Unmatched junction bases numbered 8, after V lost 5 bases and J lost 5 bases. Per germline, CDR1 SNHLY and CDR2 FYNNEI. Written as DNA, the CDR3 is TGTGCCAGCAGTCAGACGACAGGGCTATATGGCTACACCTTC. It encodes CASSQTTGLYGYTF.

This clonotype was seen a handful of times. The V and J genes are TRBV7-2 and TRBJ1-1; TRBD1 is a possible D gene (6 bases). V lost 5 bases and J 2 bases, leaving 15 bases between the germline ends. CDR3 length: 15 amino acids. Per germline, CDR1 SGHTA and CDR2 FQGNSA. The CDR3 here is CASSPRLTGNTEAFF. The CDR3 DNA reads TGTGCCAGCAGCCCCCGACTGACAGGAAACACTGAAGCTTTCTTT.

The sample holds many counts of this clonotype. The V gene is TRBV2, the J gene TRBJ1-6; 7 bases are a match to TRBD1. The length of the CDR3 is 17 residues. Germline V lookup: CDR1 SNHLY, CDR2 FYNNEI. V was clipped by 5 bases and J by 6 bases; unmatched bases: 13. The CDR3 region has the DNA TGTGCCAGCAGTCGCTCAGGGGGACGTCTCCTTAATTCACCCCTCCACTTT. Protein sequence: CASSRSGGRLLNSPLHF. Supplemented by reference TRBV2 and TRBJ1-6, the full variable domain reads EPEVTQTPSHQVTQMGQEVILRCVPISNHLYFYWYRQILGQKVEFLVSFYNNEISEKSEIFDDQFSVERPDGSNFTLKIRSTKLEDSAMYFCASSRSGGRLLNSPLHFGNGTRLTVT.

This clonotype has more than one count but fewer than ten. The rearrangement uses TRBV12-3 or TRBV12-4 and TRBJ1-2; no firm D call. V lost 2 bases and J lost 4, with 8 bases in between. The CDR3 covers 13 residues. The CDR3 DNA reads TGTGCCAGCAGTTTAAAAGGGTCCTATGGCTACACCTTC. This translates into CASSLKGSYGYTF.

The sample holds a few counts of this clonotype. This chain connects TRBV3-1 to TRBJ2-7; perhaps TRBD1 as D (5 bases). Germline CDR1 reads LGHDT; CDR2 reads YNNKEL (reference sequence). The CDR3 runs to 12 residues. Trimming took off 2 bases at V and 9 bases at J, with 11 bases between the two ends. Here the CDR3 DNA reads TGTGCCAGCAGCCAATTGGATGGGGCGCAGTACTTC. This encodes CASSQLDGAQYF.

This sequence joins TRBV11-1 and TRBJ1-1, with D possibly matching TRBD1 (6 bases). Germline V gives CDR1 SGHAT, CDR2 FQDESV (reference sequence). CDR3 size: 14 residues. The V end lost 2 bases, the J end lost 2 bases, and 9 bases lay between the germline ends. CDR3 in DNA: TGTGCCAGCAGCTTAATGGACAGCAACACTGAAGCTTTCTTT. Translating it yields CASSLMDSNTEAFF.

The sample holds many counts of this clonotype. The J gene is TRBJ2-7, the V gene TRBV7-3, with TRBD2 identical over 8 bases. Germline CDR1 SGHTA, CDR2 FQGTGA. CDR3 length: 14 amino acids. V shed 7 bases, J shed 3 bases, and the junction held 8 bases outside the gene matches. In DNA form, the CDR3 reads TGTGCCAGCACCGACTGGCGGGAGGACTACGAGCAGTACTTC. Translating gives CASTDWREDYEQYF.

This clonotype occurred a few times. As the CDR3 is not closed by the conserved phenylalanine or tryptophan, this likely results from a read error. The rearrangement joins TRBV10-1 to TRBJ1-3, with D possibly TRBD1 on 5 matching bases. V was pared by 11 bases and J by 0 bases, with 17 bases between. CDR3 size: 15 residues. CDR1 WNHNN and CDR2 SYGVQD come from the germline V gene (reference sequence). The CDR3 DNA follows: TGCGCCGGGGAGTCATGGGGGGGCTCTGGAAACACCATATATCTT. As protein: CAGESWGGSGNTIYL.